The rows below give T cell receptor beta chains drawn from one sample of a study of cytomegalovirus exposure and HLA in healthy donors. Assay: immunoSEQ multiplex PCR; the TCRdb copy retains only in-frame clones and omits some. This table holds roughly 120,000 clones, 65% to 90% found once. Sample: PBMCs. These receptors all stem from a male donor in good health and CMV-seropositive. CDR3s include the opening cysteine and the closing phenylalanine or tryptophan. Fields, in order: J gene, D gene, clone size, V gene, CDR3 DNA, CDR3 protein. D genes are given only for firm matches. Expanded clones get a size class; other rows say once, few or many, or leave the size out.

TRBJ1-5	.	.	TRBV30	TGTGCCTGGAGTGTGGGGGGGCGAATAGGCAATCAGCCCCAGCATTTT	CAWSVGGRIGNQPQHF
TRBJ2-2	TRBD1	.	TRBV28	TGTGCCAGCAGTTTCCGGGACAGGGGATTCACCGGGGAGCTGTTTTTT	CASSFRDRGFTGELFF
TRBJ2-4	TRBD1	.	TRBV19	TGTGCCAGTTCTACAGGGGGCGCGGTAGTAAACATTCAGTACTTC	CASSTGGAVVNIQYF
TRBJ1-2	.	.	TRBV19	TGTGCCAGTAGTATCGTCCGCCCAGCTAACTATGGCTACACCTTC	CASSIVRPANYGYTF
TRBJ2-1	TRBD1	.	TRBV5-1	TGCGCCAGCAGCCGACAGGGTCCCTTTGGGGAGCAGTTCTTC	CASSRQGPFGEQFF
TRBJ2-5	.	.	TRBV28	TGTGCCAGCAGTTTGCTTCCCCCGGGTCAGTACCAAGAGACCCAGTACTTC	CASSLLPPGQYQETQYF
TRBJ2-1	.	few	TRBV6-5	TGTGCCAGCATGACTTCAGAACTCTACAATGAGCAGTTCTTC	CASMTSELYNEQFF
TRBJ1-1	.	.	TRBV7-9	TGTGCCAGCAGCTTACAGGTCCAAGGGAACACTGAAGCTTTCTTT	CASSLQVQGNTEAFF
TRBJ1-4	.	.	TRBV27	TGTGCCAGCAGTTGGGCAGGGGACGAAAAACTGTTTTTT	CASSWAGDEKLFF
TRBJ2-7	.	few	TRBV6-1	TGTGCCAGCAGTGCCTTCGAGGGATCCTACGAGCAGTACTTC	CASSAFEGSYEQYF
TRBJ2-7	.	few	TRBV7-9	TGTGCCAGCAGCTTAGTGGGACATCCCCCGGGAACCTACGAGCAGTACTTC	CASSLVGHPPGTYEQYF
TRBJ2-2	.	.	TRBV4-2	TGTGCCAGCAGCCAAGATAGCGGAACCGGGGAGCTGTTTTTT	CASSQDSGTGELFF
TRBJ2-1	TRBD2	.	TRBV11-2	TGTGCCAGCAGCTCGCTAGCGGGAGGTTACAATGAGCAGTTCTTC	CASSSLAGGYNEQFF
TRBJ2-2	.	.	TRBV7-3	TGTGCCAGCAGCTTAAGGAGCGGCGCGTCCGGGGAGCTGTTTTTT	CASSLRSGASGELFF
TRBJ2-7	.	.	TRBV7-9	TGTGCCAGCAGGATCGATAGCCACTCCTACGAGCAGTACTTC	CASRIDSHSYEQYF
TRBJ2-1	.	few	TRBV7-9	TGTGCCAGCAGCCCGGGATGGGGGCTGCATGAGCAGTTCTTC	CASSPGWGLHEQFF
TRBJ2-1	.	.	TRBV10-3	TGTGCCATCAGTGAGTCAGGAGGGGGCGCCTACAATGAGCAGTTCTTC	CAISESGGGAYNEQFF
TRBJ1-4	.	few	TRBV19	TGTGCCAGTAGTACAATGGACCCGGGAGCTAATGAAAAACTGTTTTTT	CASSTMDPGANEKLFF
TRBJ2-3	.	.	TRBV14	TGTGCCAGCAGCCTTAGAGGCGGGGATACAGATACGCAGTATTTT	CASSLRGGDTDTQYF
TRBJ1-2	.	.	TRBV7-2	TGTGCCAGCAGCTCCTTTTATGGCTACACCTTC	CASSSFYGYTF
TRBJ2-2	TRBD2	.	TRBV7-8	TGTGCCAGCAGCTTATTCAGAGCGGGACTCAAAACCGGGGAGCTGTTTTTT	CASSLFRAGLKTGELFF
TRBJ2-7	TRBD2	.	TRBV29-1	TGCAGCGTCTCAACTAGCGGGAGTGTTGGCGAGCAGTACTTC	CSVSTSGSVGEQYF
TRBJ2-2	.	.	TRBV6-1	TGTGCCAGCAGAGGGAGCAGGAACACCGGGGAGCTGTTTTTT	CASRGSRNTGELFF
TRBJ2-7	.	once	TRBV7-9	TGTGCCAGCAGCGTTATAGTTAGCGAGCAGTACTTC	CASSVIVSEQYF
TRBJ1-1	.	.	TRBV5-8	TGTGCCAGCAGCTTTTTCCGGAACACTGAAGCTTTCTTT	CASSFFRNTEAFF
TRBJ2-7	TRBD1	.	TRBV14	TGTGCCAGCAGCCGCAACCCGGGACAGGGGAATACCTACGAGCAGTACTTC	CASSRNPGQGNTYEQYF